The present T cell receptor beta chain was sequenced within a study of blood T cell repertoires in COVID-19. Study overall: The United States, Italy and Spain supplied acute and convalescent COVID-19 samples. PBMCs, B-cell-depleted T cells, or T cells provided the cDNA or gDNA that made up the material.

A Seattle source enrolled patients during active infection and followed them longitudinally. This CDR3 has 16 amino acids. V was shortened by 4 bases and J by 3 bases, with 16 bases between the two germline ends. The V gene's germline CDR1 is MDHEN and CDR2 SYDVKM. Authors' analysis steps: Scientists estimated how many nucleated cells there were by amplifying reference gene primers. Clones were sequenced by immunoSEQ multiplex PCR, and TCRdb holds only the in-frame ones, with some missing. V and J calls and clone size are copied from that table; D and trimming were computed from the DNA. This sample has roughly 15,000 clones; 85% to 90% occur once, and the top ten carry 31%.

The receptor was derived from a woman older than 75 with COVID-19, enrolled during active disease. Material for sequencing was peripheral blood. The chain joins TRBV28 to TRBJ2-4; tentative D call: TRBD1 (5 bases). The CDR3 region is CASSSWTSRGKNIQYF. Written as DNA, the CDR3 is TGTGCCAGCAGTTCCTGGACATCCCGAGGCAAAAACATTCAGTACTTC.